A single sample gave rise to the 27 T cell receptor beta chains below, sequenced in a study of shared clonotypes between healthy human individuals. Generated by immunoSEQ multiplex PCR, the TCRdb table keeps only in-frame clones and is missing some. The sample carries about 120,000 clones, under 70% recorded once. Sequencing used memory CD8+ T cells sorted from blood. Stated subset: CD45RO+ cells pooled with CCR7-negative TemRA cells. The source is a woman aged 25 to 45 in good health.

The chain carries TRBV4-1 and TRBJ2-1, with D unresolved. There are 13 residues in the CDR3. Trimming removed 4 bases at V and 14 bases at J, with 18 bases between. Germline V CDR1 and CDR2: MGHRA, YSYEKL. CDR3 amino acids: CASSRTAASQEFF. The CDR3 nucleotides are TGCGCCAGCAGCCGAACCGCGGCTTCTCAAGAGTTCTTC.

This clone was seen at least ten times. The CDR3, as DNA: TGTGCCAGCAGCTTGGCCGAGACTAGCGGGGAGCGGTTCGACTACGAGCAGTACTTC. Its protein product is CASSLAETSGERFDYEQYF. The chain joins TRBV5-6 to TRBJ2-7; 11 bases match TRBD2. V lost 0 bases to trimming and J lost 3 bases; unmatched junction nucleotides: 14. In germline, CDR1 is SGHDT, CDR2 YYEEEE. This CDR3 contains 19 residues.

V usage is TRBV7-6 and J usage is TRBJ2-7, with 8 bases that match TRBD1. V trimming: 5 bases; J trimming: 6 bases; junction bases outside the gene matches: 12. This CDR3 has 15 amino acids. The germline V gene has CDR1 SGHVS and CDR2 FNYEAQ. The CDR3 region is CASSVRTGLIGEQYF. The CDR3 DNA follows: TGTGCCAGCAGCGTTCGGACAGGGCTCATAGGCGAGCAGTACTTC.

This chain connects TRBV10-3 to TRBJ2-1, with 9 bases identical to TRBD1. Trimming at V came to 3 bases and at J to 7 bases, leaving 10 bases not matched to a gene. The germline CDR1 and CDR2 sequences are ENHRY and SYGVKD. The length of the CDR3 is 16 residues. CDR3 amino acids: CAISDGWGQGWNEQFF. DNA for the CDR3: TGTGCCATCAGTGACGGGTGGGGACAGGGATGGAATGAGCAGTTCTTC.

The chain has TRBV14 and TRBJ2-3, with TRBD2 matching 12 bases. The CDR3 runs 19 residues. The V and J ends lost 3 bases and 5 bases, in that order; junction bases with no gene match: 15. Per germline, CDR1 SGHDN and CDR2 FVKESK. Here the CDR3 reads CASSHLGTSGRHRRDTQYF. Written as DNA, the CDR3 is TGTGCCAGCAGCCACCTTGGCACTAGCGGGAGGCATAGGAGAGATACGCAGTATTTT.

The chain is built from TRBV6-1 and TRBJ2-7; D call uncertain. V was shortened by 1 base and J by 1 base, with 8 bases between the two germline ends. Germline assignment: CDR1 MNHNS and CDR2 SASEGT. The CDR3 is 14 residues long. This chain's CDR3 is CASSEGFLSYEQYF. CDR3 bases: TGTGCCAGCAGTGAAGGTTTCCTATCCTACGAGCAGTACTTC.

In its sample, this clone was seen once. The genes are TRBV19 and TRBJ2-5; D is tentatively TRBD1 or TRBD2 (5 bases each). The CDR3 length is 14 residues. Germline V gene sequence: CDR1 LNHDA, CDR2 SQIVND (reference sequence). The V end lost 3 bases, the J end lost 5 bases, and 13 bases lay between the germline ends. CDR3 nucleotides: TGTGCCAGTAGTATTTTCGGGGCCCCGGAGACCCAGTACTTC. Residues: CASSIFGAPETQYF. The full variable domain, in which reference TRBV19 and TRBJ2-5 provide the parts outside the CDR3, is DGGITQSPKYLFRKEGQNVTLSCEQNLNHDAMYWYRQDPGQGLRLIYYSQIVNDFQKGDIAEGYSVSREKKESFPLTVTSAQKNPTAFYLCASSIFGAPETQYFGPGTRLLVL.

This sequence joins TRBV9 and TRBJ2-6, with D maybe TRBD2 (5 bases). Germline assignment: CDR1 SGDLS and CDR2 YYNGEE. V lost 4 bases and J lost 0, with 14 bases in between. The CDR3 runs 17 residues. CDR3 region: CASSSNLGSSGANVLTF. The DNA for the CDR3 is TGTGCCAGCAGCTCTAATCTAGGGAGCTCTGGGGCCAACGTCCTGACTTTC.

This clone was seen repeatedly, ten times or more. This chain links TRBV6-6 with TRBJ2-3; D gene ambiguous. CDR1 is MNHNY, CDR2 SVGAGI, per germline (reference sequence). The CDR3 contains 15 residues. V lost 9 bases, J lost 10 bases, and 26 bases lay in between. Here the CDR3 DNA reads TGTGCCAGTGATCCTTCCGAGGACGGCGGCACTGCGCAGTATTTT. Its protein is CASDPSEDGGTAQYF.

The V gene is TRBV28, the J gene TRBJ2-1; D is unresolved. With 3 bases removed from V and 3 bases from J, the gap between germline ends came to 3 bases. Germline CDR1 reads MDHEN; CDR2 reads SYDVKM. The CDR3 spans 12 residues. The CDR3 DNA sequence: TGTGCCAGCAGTTTGCGCTACAATGAGCAGTTCTTC. Translated, it gives CASSLRYNEQFF.

The rearrangement uses TRBV11-2 and TRBJ1-4; D uncertain. The CDR3 runs to 12 residues. V shed 2 bases and J shed 7 bases, with 5 bases lying between them. CDR1 is SGHAT, CDR2 FQNNGV, per germline. The CDR3, as DNA: TGTGCCAGCAGCTTATTAGGTGAAAAACTGTTTTTT. Translation gives CASSLLGEKLFF.

The V call is TRBV11-3, the J call TRBJ2-3; D gene unclear. CDR1 is SGHNT, CDR2 YENEEA, per germline. Trimming took 4 bases from V and 3 from J, leaving 11 bases between them. CDR3 length: 14 residues. CDR3 in DNA: TGTGCCAGCAGCTGGACGTCCTCTACAGATACGCAGTATTTT. Amino acid sequence: CASSWTSSTDTQYF.

The chain uses TRBV4-1 and TRBJ2-7; no firm D call. The ends were cut back, 2 bases at V and 6 bases at J, with 20 bases in the middle. The CDR3 sequence is 16 residues long. Germline assignment: CDR1 MGHRA and CDR2 YSYEKL. CDR3 in amino acids: CASSQTGQRLLLEQYF. CDR3 coding DNA: TGCGCCAGCAGCCAAACTGGGCAGCGCTTATTACTCGAGCAGTACTTC.

This clone came up a few times. The rearrangement links TRBV28 to TRBJ2-5; D is perhaps TRBD2 (5 bases). CDR3 size: 15 residues. Trimming left V 5 bases short and J 7 bases short, with 20 bases between. The germline CDR1 and CDR2 sequences are MDHEN and SYDVKM. DNA of the CDR3: TGTGCCAGCAGTCCGCCTATGGGGTCCGGAGGGACCCAGTACTTC. This encodes CASSPPMGSGGTQYF.

Only a few counts were recorded for this clone. The chain recombines TRBV10-1 with TRBJ2-3; 11 bases are shared with TRBD2. Germline CDR1 is WNHNN and CDR2 is SYGVQD (reference sequence). The trim removed 5 bases at V and 4 bases at J, leaving 2 bases unmatched. The CDR3 contains 14 residues. The CDR3 DNA reads TGCGCCAGCAGTCCGGGACTAGCGGCAGATACGCAGTATTTT. It translates to CASSPGLAADTQYF.

The genes are TRBV9 and TRBJ2-1; 8 bases agree with TRBD2. The CDR3 is made up of 16 amino acids. The trim removed 3 bases at V and 9 bases at J, leaving 14 bases unmatched. The germline gives CDR1 SGDLS, CDR2 YYNGEE. The CDR3 DNA follows: TGTGCCAGCAGCGCGACCGGGACTAGTGGTCTGGGTGAGCAGTTCTTC. Translated, it gives CASSATGTSGLGEQFF.

The chain is built from TRBV4-2 and TRBJ1-4; possible D gene TRBD1, 5 bases. The germline gives CDR1 LGHNA, CDR2 YNFKEQ. V lost 4 bases and J lost 5, with 11 bases in between. CDR3 length: 14 amino acids. The CDR3 here is CASSLGGTNEKLFF. In DNA, the CDR3 is TGTGCCAGCAGCCTCGGGGGGACGAATGAAAAACTGTTTTTT.

This chain uses TRBV27 with TRBJ2-3; D remains ambiguous. Germline loops: CDR1 MNHEY, CDR2 SMNVEV (reference sequence). The CDR3 is 14 residues long. The V and J ends lost 5 bases and 2 bases respectively, with 11 bases between them. CDR3 residues: CASSMTVYTDTQYF. The CDR3 nucleotides are TGTGCCAGCAGTATGACCGTCTACACAGATACGCAGTATTTT.

The V and J genes are TRBV29-1 and TRBJ2-7; the D gene is possibly TRBD2 (7 bases). This CDR3 region has 14 residues. In germline, CDR1 is SQVTM, CDR2 ANQGSEA. V dropped 3 bases and J dropped 1 base, with 13 bases sitting between them. CDR3 in amino acids: CSVDGEGVSYEQYF. Here the CDR3 DNA reads TGCAGCGTTGATGGGGAGGGGGTTTCCTACGAGCAGTACTTC.

This chain joins TRBV19 and TRBJ2-7; D might be TRBD1 (5 bases). The length of the CDR3 is 14 residues. V was trimmed by 7 bases and J by 0 bases, leaving 13 bases between them. CDR1 LNHDA and CDR2 SQIVND come from the germline V gene (reference sequence). The CDR3 is CASNQGPSSYEQYF. In DNA, the CDR3 is TGTGCCAGTAATCAGGGTCCCAGCTCCTACGAGCAGTACTTC.

The CDR3 loop is CASSPGRVGNQPQHF. CDR3 DNA sequence: TGTGCCAGCAGCCCGGGACGTGTGGGCAATCAGCCCCAGCATTTT. The chain links TRBV7-9 to TRBJ1-5; a possible D gene is TRBD1 (5 bases). This CDR3 contains 15 residues. V was clipped by 5 bases and J by 2 bases, with 13 bases between them. Germline values: CDR1 SEHNR, CDR2 FQNEAQ (reference sequence).

This chain uses TRBV2 with TRBJ2-7; weak D call: TRBD1 (5 bases). Per germline, CDR1 SNHLY and CDR2 FYNNEI. The V end was cut by 10 bases, the J end by 0 bases, with 19 bases between. This CDR3 contains 15 residues. CDR3: CATQEAGMSSYEQYF. Written as DNA, the CDR3 is TGTGCCACCCAGGAAGCAGGGATGAGCTCCTACGAGCAGTACTTC.

The V call is TRBV27, the J call TRBJ2-5, with 8 bases matching TRBD2. The germline V gene has CDR1 MNHEY and CDR2 SMNVEV (reference sequence). The CDR3 has 16 residues. J lost 6 bases, V lost 6 bases, and 15 bases had no gene match. The CDR3 spells CASSPPPAGVRQTQYF. In nucleotides, the CDR3 is TGTGCCAGCAGCCCCCCCCCAGCGGGAGTTAGACAGACCCAGTACTTC.

Comment on this clone: Other DNA sequences in this sample translate to the same CDR3. The chain uses TRBV28 and TRBJ1-5; D not resolved. The germline V gene has CDR1 MDHEN and CDR2 SYDVKM. This CDR3 region has 15 residues. V lost 4 bases and J lost 4, with 14 bases in between. CDR3 protein: CASSSTGGRNQPQHF. The CDR3 DNA follows: TGTGCCAGCAGTTCCACCGGTGGACGAAATCAGCCCCAGCATTTT.

This clone was seen a few times. V is TRBV7-2 and J is TRBJ2-2; D is perhaps TRBD2 (6 bases). Germline lookup yields CDR1 SGHTA and CDR2 FQGNSA. The length of the CDR3 is 15 residues. With 6 bases removed from V and 6 bases from J, the gap between germline ends came to 17 bases. CDR3 bases: TGTGCCAGCAGTCTCGGGACTGGAGAATCCGGGGAGCTGTTTTTT. It codes for CASSLGTGESGELFF.

The chain links TRBV25-1 to TRBJ2-1, with a weak D call TRBD2 (6 bases). The CDR3 sequence is 18 residues long. Germline CDR1 MGHDK, CDR2 SYGVNS. The V gene lost 0 bases and the J gene lost 3 bases, with 18 bases spanning the gap. The DNA for the CDR3 is TGTGCCAGCAGTGAATACCTCCCCCGGGACTGGAGCTACAATGAGCAGTTCTTC. It specifies CASSEYLPRDWSYNEQFF.

This chain links TRBV27 with TRBJ2-5; no reliable D call. Germline CDR1 and CDR2: MNHEY and SMNVEV (reference sequence). V lost 1 base, J lost 4 bases, and 4 bases lay in between. The CDR3 has 12 residues. The DNA of the CDR3 is TGTGCCAGCAGTTTATTCGTAGAGACCCAGTACTTC. Translation gives CASSLFVETQYF.